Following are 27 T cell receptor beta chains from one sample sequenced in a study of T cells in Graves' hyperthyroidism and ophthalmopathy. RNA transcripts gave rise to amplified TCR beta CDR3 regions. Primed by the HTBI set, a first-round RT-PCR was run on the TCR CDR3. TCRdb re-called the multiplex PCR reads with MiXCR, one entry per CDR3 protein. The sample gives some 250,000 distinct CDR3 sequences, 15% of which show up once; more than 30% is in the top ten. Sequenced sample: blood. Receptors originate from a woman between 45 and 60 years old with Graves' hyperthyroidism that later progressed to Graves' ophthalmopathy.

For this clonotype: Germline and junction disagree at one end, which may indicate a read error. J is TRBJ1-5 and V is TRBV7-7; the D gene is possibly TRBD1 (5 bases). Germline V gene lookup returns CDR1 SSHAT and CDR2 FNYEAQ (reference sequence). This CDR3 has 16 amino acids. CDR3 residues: CASSPRQSYSNQPQHF. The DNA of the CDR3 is TGTGCTAGCAGCCCCCGACAGAGTTATAGCAATCAGCCCCAGCATTTT. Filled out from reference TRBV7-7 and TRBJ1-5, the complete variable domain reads GAGVSQSPRYKVTKRGQDVTLRCDPISSHATLYWYQQALGQGPEFLTYFNYEAQPDKSGLPSDRFSAERPEGSISTLTIQRTEQRDSAMYRCASSPRQSYSNQPQHFGDGTRLSIL.

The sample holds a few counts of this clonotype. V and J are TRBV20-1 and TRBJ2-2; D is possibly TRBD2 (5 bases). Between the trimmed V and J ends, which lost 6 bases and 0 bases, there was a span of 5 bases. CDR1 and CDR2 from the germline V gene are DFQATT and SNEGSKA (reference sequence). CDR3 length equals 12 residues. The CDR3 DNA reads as TGCAGTGCCGGGGCGAACACCGGGGAGCTGTTTTTT. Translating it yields CSAGANTGELFF.

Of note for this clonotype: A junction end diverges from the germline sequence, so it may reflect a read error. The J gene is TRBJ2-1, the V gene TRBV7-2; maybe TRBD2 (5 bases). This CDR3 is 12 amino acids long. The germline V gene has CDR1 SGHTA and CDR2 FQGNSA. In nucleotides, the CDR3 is TGTGCCGGCAGCTTAGCGACCGATGAGCAGTTCTTC. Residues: CAGSLATDEQFF.

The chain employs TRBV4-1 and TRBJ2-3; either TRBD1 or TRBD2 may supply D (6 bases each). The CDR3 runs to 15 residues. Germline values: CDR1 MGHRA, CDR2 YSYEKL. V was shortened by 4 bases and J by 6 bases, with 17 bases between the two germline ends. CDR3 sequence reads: CASSPRGAESDTQYF. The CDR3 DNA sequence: TGCGCCAGCAGCCCGAGGGGGGCAGAATCGGATACGCAGTATTTT.

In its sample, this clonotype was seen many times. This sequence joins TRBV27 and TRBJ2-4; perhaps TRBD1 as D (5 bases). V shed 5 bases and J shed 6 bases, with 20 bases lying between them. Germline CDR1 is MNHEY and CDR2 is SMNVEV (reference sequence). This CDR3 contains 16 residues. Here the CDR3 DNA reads TGTGCCAGCAGTCCGACTCCACAGGTTTCCCCAAACATTCAGTACTTC. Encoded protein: CASSPTPQVSPNIQYF.

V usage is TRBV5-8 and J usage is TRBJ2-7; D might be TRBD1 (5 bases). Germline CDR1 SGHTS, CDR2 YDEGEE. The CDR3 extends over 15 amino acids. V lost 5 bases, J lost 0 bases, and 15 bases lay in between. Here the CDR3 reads CASRPASTVSYEQYF. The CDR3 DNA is TGTGCCAGCAGGCCCGCATCGACAGTCTCCTACGAGCAGTACTTC. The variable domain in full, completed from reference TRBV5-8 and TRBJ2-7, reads EAGVTQSPTHLIKTRGQQATLRCSPISGHTSVYWYQQALGLGLQFLLWYDEGEERNRGNFPPRFSGRQFPNYSSELNVNALELEDSALYLCASRPASTVSYEQYFGPGTRLTVT.

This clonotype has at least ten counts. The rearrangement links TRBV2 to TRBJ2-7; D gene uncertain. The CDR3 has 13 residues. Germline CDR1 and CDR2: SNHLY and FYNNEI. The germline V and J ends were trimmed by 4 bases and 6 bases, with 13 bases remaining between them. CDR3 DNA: TGTGCCAGCAGTGTTGAAGGAGCCTCCGAGCAGTACTTC. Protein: CASSVEGASEQYF.

CDR3 nucleotides: TGTGCCAGCAGTGTGCTAGCGGGACCACTCACAGATACGCAGTATTTT. Translated: CASSVLAGPLTDTQYF. The rearrangement links TRBV2 to TRBJ2-3; TRBD2 agrees at 9 bases. CDR1 SNHLY and CDR2 FYNNEI come from the germline V gene. V lost 4 bases, J lost 2 bases, and 7 bases stayed unmatched. CDR3 length: 16 amino acids.

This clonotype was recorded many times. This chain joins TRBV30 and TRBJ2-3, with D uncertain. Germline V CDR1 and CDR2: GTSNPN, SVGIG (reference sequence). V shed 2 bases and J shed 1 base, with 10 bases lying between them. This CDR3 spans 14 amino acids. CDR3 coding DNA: TGTGCCTGGAGTAAGTTCCTCGGCACAGATACGCAGTATTTT. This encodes CAWSKFLGTDTQYF.

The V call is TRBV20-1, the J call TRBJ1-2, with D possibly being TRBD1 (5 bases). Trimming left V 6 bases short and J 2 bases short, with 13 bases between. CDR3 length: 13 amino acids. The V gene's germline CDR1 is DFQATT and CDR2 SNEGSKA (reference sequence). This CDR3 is CSAWRDSNYGYTF. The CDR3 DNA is TGCAGTGCCTGGCGGGACTCCAACTATGGCTACACCTTC.

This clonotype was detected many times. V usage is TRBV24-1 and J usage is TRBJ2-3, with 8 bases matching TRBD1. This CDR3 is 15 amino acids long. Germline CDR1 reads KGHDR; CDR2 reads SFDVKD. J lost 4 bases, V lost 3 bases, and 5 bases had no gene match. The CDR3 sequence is CATSDGQGIADTQYF. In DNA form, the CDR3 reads TGTGCCACCAGTGATGGACAGGGTATCGCAGATACGCAGTATTTT.

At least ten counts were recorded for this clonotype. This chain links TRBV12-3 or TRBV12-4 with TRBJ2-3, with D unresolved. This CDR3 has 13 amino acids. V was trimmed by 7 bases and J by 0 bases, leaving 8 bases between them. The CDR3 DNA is TGTGCCAGCACCGTCAGTAGCACAGATACGCAGTATTTT. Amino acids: CASTVSSTDTQYF.

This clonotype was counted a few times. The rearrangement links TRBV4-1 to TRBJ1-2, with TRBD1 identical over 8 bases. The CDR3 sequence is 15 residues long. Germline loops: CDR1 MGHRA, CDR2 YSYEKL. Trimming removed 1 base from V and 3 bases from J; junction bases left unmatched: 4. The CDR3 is CASSQAPTGDYGYTF. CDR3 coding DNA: TGCGCCAGCAGCCAAGCGCCGACAGGGGACTATGGCTACACCTTC.

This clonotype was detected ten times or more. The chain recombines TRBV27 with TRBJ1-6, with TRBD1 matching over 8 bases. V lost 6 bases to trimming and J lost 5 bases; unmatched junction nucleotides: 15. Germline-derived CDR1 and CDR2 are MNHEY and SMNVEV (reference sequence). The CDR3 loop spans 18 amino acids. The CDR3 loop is CASSRTQGAQIHNSPLHF. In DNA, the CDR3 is TGTGCCAGCAGCAGAACTCAGGGGGCGCAGATCCATAATTCACCCCTCCACTTT.

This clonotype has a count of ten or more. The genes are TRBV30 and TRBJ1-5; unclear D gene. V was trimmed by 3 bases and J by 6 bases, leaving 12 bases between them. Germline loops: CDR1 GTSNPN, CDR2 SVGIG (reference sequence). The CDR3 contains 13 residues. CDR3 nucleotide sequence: TGTGCCTGGAGAACAAAAGGGAGTCAGCCCCAGCATTTT. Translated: CAWRTKGSQPQHF.

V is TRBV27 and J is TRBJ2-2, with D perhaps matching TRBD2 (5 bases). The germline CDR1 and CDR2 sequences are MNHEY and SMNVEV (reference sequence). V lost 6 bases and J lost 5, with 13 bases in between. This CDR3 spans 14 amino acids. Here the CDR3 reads CASRTLPGTGELFF. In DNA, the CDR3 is TGTGCCAGCAGGACTTTGCCGGGAACCGGGGAGCTGTTTTTT.

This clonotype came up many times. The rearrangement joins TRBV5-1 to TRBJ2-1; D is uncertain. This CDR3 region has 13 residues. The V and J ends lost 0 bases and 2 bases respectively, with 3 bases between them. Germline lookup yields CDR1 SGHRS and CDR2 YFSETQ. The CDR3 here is CASSLEPYNEQFF. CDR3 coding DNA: TGCGCCAGCAGCTTGGAACCCTACAATGAGCAGTTCTTC.

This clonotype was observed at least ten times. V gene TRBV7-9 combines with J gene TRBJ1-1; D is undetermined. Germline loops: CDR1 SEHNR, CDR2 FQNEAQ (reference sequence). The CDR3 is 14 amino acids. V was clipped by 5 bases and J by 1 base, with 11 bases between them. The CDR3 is CASSRPARNTEAFF. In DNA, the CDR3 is TGTGCCAGCAGCCGCCCAGCTAGGAACACTGAAGCTTTCTTT.

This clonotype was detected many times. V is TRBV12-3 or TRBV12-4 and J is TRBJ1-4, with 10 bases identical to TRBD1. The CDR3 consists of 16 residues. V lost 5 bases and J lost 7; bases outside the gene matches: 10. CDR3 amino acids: CASSQGQGRYSEKLFF. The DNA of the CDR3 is TGTGCCAGCAGTCAGGGACAGGGGCGCTATAGTGAAAAACTGTTTTTT.

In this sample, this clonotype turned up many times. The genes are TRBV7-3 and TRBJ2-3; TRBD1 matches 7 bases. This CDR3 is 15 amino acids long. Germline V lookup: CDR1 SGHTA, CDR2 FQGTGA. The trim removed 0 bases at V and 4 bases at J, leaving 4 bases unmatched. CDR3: CASSLTEQGSDTQYF. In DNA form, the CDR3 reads TGTGCCAGCAGCTTAACGGAACAGGGGTCAGATACGCAGTATTTT.

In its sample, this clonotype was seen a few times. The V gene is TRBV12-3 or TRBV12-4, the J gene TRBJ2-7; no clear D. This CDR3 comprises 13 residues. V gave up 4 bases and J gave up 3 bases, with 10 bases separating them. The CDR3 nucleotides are TGTGCCAGCAGTTCGACGAATAACTACGAGCAGTACTTC. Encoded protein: CASSSTNNYEQYF.

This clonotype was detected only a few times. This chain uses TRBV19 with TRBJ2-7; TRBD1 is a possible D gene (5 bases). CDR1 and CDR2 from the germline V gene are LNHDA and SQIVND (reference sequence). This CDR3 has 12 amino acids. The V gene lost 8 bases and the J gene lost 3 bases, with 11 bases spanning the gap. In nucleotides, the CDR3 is TGTGCCAGTTCCGGACACCGCTACGAGCAGTACTTC. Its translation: CASSGHRYEQYF.

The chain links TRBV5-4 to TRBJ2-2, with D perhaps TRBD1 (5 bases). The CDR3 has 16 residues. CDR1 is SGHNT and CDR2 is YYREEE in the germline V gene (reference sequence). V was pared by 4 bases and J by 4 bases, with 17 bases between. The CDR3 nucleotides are TGTGCCAGCAGCGTGGGCCAGGGCACGGGCACCGGGGAGCTGTTTTTT. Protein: CASSVGQGTGTGELFF.

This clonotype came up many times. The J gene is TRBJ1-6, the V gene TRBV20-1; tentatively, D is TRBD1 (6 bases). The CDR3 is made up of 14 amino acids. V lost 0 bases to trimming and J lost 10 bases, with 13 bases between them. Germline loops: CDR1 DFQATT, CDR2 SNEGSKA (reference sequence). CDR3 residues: CSARDRTGTSPLHF. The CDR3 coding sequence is TGCAGTGCTAGAGACCGTACCGGGACATCACCCCTCCACTTT.

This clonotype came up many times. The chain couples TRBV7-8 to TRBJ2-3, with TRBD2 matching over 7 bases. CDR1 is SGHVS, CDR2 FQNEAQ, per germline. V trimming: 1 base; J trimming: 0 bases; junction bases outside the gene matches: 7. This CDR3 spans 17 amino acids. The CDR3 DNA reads TGTGCCAGCAGCTTAGTTGGAGGTAGCGGGAGCACAGATACGCAGTATTTT. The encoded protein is CASSLVGGSGSTDTQYF. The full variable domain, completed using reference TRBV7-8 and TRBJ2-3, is GAGVSQSPRYKVAKRGQDVALRCDPISGHVSLFWYQQALGQGPEFLTYFQNEAQLDKSGLPSDRFFAERPEGSVSTLKIQRTQQEDSAVYLCASSLVGGSGSTDTQYFGPGTRLTVL.

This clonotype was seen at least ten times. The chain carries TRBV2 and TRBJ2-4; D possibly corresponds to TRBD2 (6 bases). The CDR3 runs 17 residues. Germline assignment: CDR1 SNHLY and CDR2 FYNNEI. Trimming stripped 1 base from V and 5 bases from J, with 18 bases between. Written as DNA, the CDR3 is TGTGCCAGCAGTGAAGATAGGGGTGGGACTTGGCAAAACATTCAGTACTTC. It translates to CASSEDRGGTWQNIQYF.

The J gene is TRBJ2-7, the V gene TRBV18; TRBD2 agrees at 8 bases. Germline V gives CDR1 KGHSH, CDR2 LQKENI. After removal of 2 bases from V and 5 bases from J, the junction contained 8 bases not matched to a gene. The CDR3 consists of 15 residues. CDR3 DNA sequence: TGTGCCAGCTCACCAGGGCAGGGACTAGGGCACGAGCAGTACTTC. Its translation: CASSPGQGLGHEQYF.